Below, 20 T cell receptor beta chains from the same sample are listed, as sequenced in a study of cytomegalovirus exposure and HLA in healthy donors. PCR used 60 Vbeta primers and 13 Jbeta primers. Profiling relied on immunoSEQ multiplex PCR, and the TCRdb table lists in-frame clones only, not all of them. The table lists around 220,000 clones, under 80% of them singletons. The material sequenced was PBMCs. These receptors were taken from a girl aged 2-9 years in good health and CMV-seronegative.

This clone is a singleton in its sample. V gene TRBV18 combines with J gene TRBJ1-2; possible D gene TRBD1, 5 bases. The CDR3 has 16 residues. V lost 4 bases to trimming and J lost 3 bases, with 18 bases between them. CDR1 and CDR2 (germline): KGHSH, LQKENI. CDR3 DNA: TGTGCCAGCTCACACCAGGGCTCCGCTCCGGACTATGGCTACACCTTC. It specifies CASSHQGSAPDYGYTF.

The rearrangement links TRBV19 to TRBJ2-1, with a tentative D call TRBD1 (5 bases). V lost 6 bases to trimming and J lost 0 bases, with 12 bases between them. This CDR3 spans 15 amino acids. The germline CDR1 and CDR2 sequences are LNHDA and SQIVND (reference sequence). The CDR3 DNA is TGTGCCAGTAGGGAAGGGGTAAGCTCCTACAATGAGCAGTTCTTC. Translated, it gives CASREGVSSYNEQFF. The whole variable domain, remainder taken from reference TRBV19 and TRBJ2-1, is DGGITQSPKYLFRKEGQNVTLSCEQNLNHDAMYWYRQDPGQGLRLIYYSQIVNDFQKGDIAEGYSVSREKKESFPLTVTSAQKNPTAFYLCASREGVSSYNEQFFGPGTRLTVL.

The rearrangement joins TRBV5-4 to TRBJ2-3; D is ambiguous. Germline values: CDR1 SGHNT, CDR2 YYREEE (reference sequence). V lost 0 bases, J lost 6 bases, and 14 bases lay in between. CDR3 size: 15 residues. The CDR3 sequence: CASSLGEAVTDTQYF. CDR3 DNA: TGTGCCAGCAGCTTGGGAGAAGCTGTCACGGATACGCAGTATTTT. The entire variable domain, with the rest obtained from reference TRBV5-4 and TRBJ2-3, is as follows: ETGVTQSPTHLIKTRGQQVTLRCSSQSGHNTVSWYQQALGQGPQFIFQYYREEENGRGNFPPRFSGLQFPNYSSELNVNALELDDSALYLCASSLGEAVTDTQYFGPGTRLTVL.

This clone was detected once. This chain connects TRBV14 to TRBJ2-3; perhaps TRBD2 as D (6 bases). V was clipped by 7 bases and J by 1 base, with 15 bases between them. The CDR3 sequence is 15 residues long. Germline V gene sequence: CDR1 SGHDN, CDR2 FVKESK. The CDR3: CASNGGRFGTDTQYF. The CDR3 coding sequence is TGTGCCAGCAATGGTGGGAGGTTCGGCACAGATACGCAGTATTTT.

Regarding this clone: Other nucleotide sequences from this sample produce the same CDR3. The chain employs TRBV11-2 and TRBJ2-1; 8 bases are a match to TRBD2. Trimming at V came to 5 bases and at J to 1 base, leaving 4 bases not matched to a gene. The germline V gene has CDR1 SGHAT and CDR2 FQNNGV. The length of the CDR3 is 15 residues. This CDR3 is CASSQSGSSYNEQFF. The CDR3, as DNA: TGTGCCAGCAGCCAGAGCGGGAGTTCCTACAATGAGCAGTTCTTC.

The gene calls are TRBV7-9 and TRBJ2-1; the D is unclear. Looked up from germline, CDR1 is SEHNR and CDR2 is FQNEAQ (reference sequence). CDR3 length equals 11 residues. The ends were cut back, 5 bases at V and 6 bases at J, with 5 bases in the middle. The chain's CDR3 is CASSPVNEQFF. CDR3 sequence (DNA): TGTGCCAGCAGCCCCGTCAATGAGCAGTTCTTC.

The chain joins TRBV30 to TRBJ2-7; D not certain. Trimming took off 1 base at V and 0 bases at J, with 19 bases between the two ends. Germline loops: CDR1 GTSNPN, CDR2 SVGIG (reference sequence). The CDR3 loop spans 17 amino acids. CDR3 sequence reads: CAWSGPPAGPSSYEQYF. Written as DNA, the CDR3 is TGTGCCTGGAGTGGACCCCCCGCAGGTCCGAGCTCCTACGAGCAGTACTTC. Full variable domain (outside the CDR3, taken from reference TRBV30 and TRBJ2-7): SQTIHQWPATLVQPVGSPLSLECTVEGTSNPNLYWYRQAAGRGLQLLFYSVGIGQISSEVPQNLSASRPQDRQFILSSKKLLLSDSGFYLCAWSGPPAGPSSYEQYFGPGTRLTVT.

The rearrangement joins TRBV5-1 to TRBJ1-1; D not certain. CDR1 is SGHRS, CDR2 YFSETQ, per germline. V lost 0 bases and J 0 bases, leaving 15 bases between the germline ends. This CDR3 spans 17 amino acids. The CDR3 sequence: CASSLVWSGQMNTEAFF. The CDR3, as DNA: TGCGCCAGCAGCTTGGTATGGTCTGGGCAGATGAACACTGAAGCTTTCTTT.

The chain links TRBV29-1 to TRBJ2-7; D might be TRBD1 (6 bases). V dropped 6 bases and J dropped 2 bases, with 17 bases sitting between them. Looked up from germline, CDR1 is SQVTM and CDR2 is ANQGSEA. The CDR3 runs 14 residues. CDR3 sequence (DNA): TGCAGCGTCAGGGGCCCCGAACTAGCCTACGAGCAGTACTTC. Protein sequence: CSVRGPELAYEQYF.

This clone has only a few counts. The CDR3 reads CASRGAPGGSTDTQYF. CDR3 sequence (DNA): TGTGCCAGCAGGGGCGCACCCGGGGGAAGCACAGATACGCAGTATTTT. The chain combines TRBV5-4 with TRBJ2-3, with D possibly being TRBD2 (6 bases). The CDR3 sequence is 16 residues long. Trimming left V 5 bases short and J 0 bases short, with 16 bases between. Germline CDR1 reads SGHNT; CDR2 reads YYREEE (reference sequence).

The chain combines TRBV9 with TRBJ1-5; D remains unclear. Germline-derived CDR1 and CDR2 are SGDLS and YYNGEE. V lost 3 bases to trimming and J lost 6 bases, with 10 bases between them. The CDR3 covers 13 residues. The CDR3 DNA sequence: TGTGCCAGCAGCGGAGGTAGCGGTCAGCCCCAGCATTTT. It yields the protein CASSGGSGQPQHF.

This CDR3 reads CASSALLAGGTDTQYF. The CDR3, as DNA: TGTGCCAGCAGCGCGCTACTAGCGGGAGGTACAGATACGCAGTATTTT. This rearrangement joins TRBV7-7 to TRBJ2-3; 12 bases align to TRBD2. The V gene end was trimmed by 5 bases and the J gene end by 3 bases; junction bases not matched to a gene: 6. In germline, CDR1 is SSHAT, CDR2 FNYEAQ (reference sequence). This CDR3 spans 16 amino acids. The whole variable domain, remainder taken from reference TRBV7-7 and TRBJ2-3, is GAGVSQSPRYKVTKRGQDVTLRCDPISSHATLYWYQQALGQGPEFLTYFNYEAQPDKSGLPSDRFSAERPEGSISTLTIQRTEQRDSAMYRCASSALLAGGTDTQYFGPGTRLTVL.

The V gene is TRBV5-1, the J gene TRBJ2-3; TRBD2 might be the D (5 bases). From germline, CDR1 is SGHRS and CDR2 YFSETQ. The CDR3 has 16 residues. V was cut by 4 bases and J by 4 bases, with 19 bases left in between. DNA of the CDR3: TGCGCCAGCAGCAACGTACTAGTAAGGAATGCAGATACGCAGTATTTT. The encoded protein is CASSNVLVRNADTQYF.

The CDR3 DNA sequence: TGCGCCAGCAGCGGGGACAGAGAAGGCTACACCTTC. It translates to CASSGDREGYTF. The J gene is TRBJ1-2, the V gene TRBV5-1; 7 bases match TRBD1. The CDR3 spans 12 residues. Germline CDR1 SGHRS, CDR2 YFSETQ. V lost 4 bases and J lost 8; bases outside the gene matches: 5.

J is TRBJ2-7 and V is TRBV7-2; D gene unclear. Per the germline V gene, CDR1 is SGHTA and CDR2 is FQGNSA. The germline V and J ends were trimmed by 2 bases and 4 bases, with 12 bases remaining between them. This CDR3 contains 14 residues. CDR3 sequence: CASSLYEWRYEQYF. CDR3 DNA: TGTGCCAGCAGCTTATACGAGTGGAGATACGAGCAGTACTTC.

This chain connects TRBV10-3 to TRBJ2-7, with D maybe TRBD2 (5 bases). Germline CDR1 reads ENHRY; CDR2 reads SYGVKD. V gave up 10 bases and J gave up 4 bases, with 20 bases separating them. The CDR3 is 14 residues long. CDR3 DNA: TGTGCCAGTCGAGTGGCAGCGGATTTTTACGAGCAGTACTTC. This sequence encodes CASRVAADFYEQYF.

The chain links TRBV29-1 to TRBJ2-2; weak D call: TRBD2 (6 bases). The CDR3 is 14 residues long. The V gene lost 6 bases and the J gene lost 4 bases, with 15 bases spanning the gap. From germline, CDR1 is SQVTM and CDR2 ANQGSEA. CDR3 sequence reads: CSVAPRGVTGELFF. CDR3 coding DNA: TGCAGCGTCGCTCCCCGCGGGGTCACCGGGGAGCTGTTTTTT.

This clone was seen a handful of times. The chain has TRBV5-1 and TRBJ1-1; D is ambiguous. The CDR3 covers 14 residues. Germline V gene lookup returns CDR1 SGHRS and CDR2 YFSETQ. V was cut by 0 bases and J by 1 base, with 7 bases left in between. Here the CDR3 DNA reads TGCGCCAGCAGCTTGGCCGAGTGGAACACTGAAGCTTTCTTT. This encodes CASSLAEWNTEAFF.

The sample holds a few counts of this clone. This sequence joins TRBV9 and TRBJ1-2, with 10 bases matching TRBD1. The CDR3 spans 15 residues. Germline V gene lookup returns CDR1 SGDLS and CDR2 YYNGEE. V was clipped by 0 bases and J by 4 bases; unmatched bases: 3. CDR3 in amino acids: CASSVGDRGSYGYTF. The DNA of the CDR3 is TGTGCCAGCAGCGTAGGGGACAGGGGATCCTATGGCTACACCTTC.

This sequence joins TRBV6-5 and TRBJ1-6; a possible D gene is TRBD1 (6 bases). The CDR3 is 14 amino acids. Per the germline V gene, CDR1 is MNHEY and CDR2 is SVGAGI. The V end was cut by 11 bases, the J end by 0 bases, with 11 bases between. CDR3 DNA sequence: TGTGCCGCTCAGGGGAGCTCCTATAATTCACCCCTCCACTTT. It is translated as CAAQGSSYNSPLHF.